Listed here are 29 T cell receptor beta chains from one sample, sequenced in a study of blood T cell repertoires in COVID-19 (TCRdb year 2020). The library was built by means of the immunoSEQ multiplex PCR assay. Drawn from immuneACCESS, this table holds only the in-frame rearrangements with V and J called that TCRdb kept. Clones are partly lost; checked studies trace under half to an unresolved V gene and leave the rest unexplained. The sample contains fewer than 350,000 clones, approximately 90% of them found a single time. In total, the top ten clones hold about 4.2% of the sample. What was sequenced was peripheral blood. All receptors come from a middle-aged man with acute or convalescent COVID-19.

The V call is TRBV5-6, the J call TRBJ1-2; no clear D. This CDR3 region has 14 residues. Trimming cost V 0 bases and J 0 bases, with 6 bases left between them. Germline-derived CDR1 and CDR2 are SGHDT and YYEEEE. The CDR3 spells CASSLVEANYGYTF. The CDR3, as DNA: TGTGCCAGCAGCTTGGTAGAGGCTAACTATGGCTACACCTTC. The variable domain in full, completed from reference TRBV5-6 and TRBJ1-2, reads DAGVTQSPTHLIKTRGQQVTLRCSPKSGHDTVSWYQQALGQGPQFIFQYYEEEERQRGNFPDRFSGHQFPNYSSELNVNALLLGDSALYLCASSLVEANYGYTFGSGTRLTVV.

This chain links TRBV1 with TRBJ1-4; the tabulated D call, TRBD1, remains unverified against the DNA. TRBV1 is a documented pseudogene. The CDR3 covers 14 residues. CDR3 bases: TGCACCAGCAGCCAACCCTGGACAGTTGAAAAACTGTTTTTT. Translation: CTSSQPWTVEKLFF.

The CDR3 is CASSSGGGTSGANVLTF. For the CDR3, the DNA is TGCGCCAGCAGCTCGGGCGGGGGCACCTCTGGGGCCAACGTCCTGACTTTC. The V and J genes are TRBV5-1 and TRBJ2-6; TRBD2 is a possible D gene (7 bases). Germline V gene lookup returns CDR1 SGHRS and CDR2 YFSETQ. The CDR3 runs to 17 residues. V lost 3 bases and J 0 bases, leaving 13 bases between the germline ends.

The CDR3 reads CASSIQGVNTEAFF. Written as DNA, the CDR3 is TGTGCCAGCAGCATACAGGGGGTGAACACTGAAGCTTTCTTT. The rearrangement uses TRBV5-4 and TRBJ1-1, with 8 bases that match TRBD1. The CDR3 is made up of 14 amino acids. With V trimmed by 4 bases and J by 0 bases, 2 bases remained unmatched. Germline V CDR1 and CDR2: SGHNT, YYREEE (reference sequence).

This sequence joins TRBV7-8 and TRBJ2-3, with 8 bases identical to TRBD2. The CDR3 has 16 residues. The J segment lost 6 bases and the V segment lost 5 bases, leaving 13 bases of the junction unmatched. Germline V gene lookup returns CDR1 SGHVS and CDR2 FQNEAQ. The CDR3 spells CASSRGGRVSTDTQYF. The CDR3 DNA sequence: TGTGCCAGCAGCCGGGGGGGGCGGGTGTCAACGGATACGCAGTATTTT.

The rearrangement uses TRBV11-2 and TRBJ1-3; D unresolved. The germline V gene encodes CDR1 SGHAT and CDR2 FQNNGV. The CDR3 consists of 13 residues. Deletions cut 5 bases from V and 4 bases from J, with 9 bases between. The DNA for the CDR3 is TGTGCCAGCAGCCCTCTCCCGGGAAACACCATATATTTT. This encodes CASSPLPGNTIYF.

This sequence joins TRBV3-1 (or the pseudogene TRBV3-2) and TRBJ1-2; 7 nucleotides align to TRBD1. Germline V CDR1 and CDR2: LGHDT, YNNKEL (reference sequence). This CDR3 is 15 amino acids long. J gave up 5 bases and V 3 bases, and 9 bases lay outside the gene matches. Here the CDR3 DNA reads TGTGCCAGCAGCCATCACACCGGGACAGAGTATGGCTACACCTTC. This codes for CASSHHTGTEYGYTF.

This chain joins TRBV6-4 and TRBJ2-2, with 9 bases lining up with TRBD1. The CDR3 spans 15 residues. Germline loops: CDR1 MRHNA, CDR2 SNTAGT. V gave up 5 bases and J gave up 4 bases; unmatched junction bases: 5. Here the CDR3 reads CASSPGQGSTGELFF. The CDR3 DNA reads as TGTGCCAGCAGTCCTGGACAGGGGAGCACCGGGGAGCTGTTTTTT.

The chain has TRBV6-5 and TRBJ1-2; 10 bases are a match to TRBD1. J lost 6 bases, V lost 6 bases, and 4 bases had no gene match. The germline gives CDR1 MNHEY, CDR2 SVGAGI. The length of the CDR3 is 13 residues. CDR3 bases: TGTGCCAGCAGAGCCGGGACAGGGGATGGCTACACCTTC. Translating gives CASRAGTGDGYTF.

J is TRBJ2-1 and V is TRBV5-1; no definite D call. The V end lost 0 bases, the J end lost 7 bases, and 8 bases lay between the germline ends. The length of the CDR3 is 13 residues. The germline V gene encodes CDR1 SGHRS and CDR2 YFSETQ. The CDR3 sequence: CASSLGRRNEQFF. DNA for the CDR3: TGCGCCAGCAGCTTGGGACGGCGGAATGAGCAGTTCTTC.

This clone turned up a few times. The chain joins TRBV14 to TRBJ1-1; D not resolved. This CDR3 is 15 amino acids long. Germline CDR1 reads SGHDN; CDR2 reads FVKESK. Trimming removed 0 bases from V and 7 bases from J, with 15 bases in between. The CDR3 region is CASSQELAGNGEAFF. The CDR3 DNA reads TGTGCCAGCAGCCAAGAACTAGCGGGGAACGGTGAAGCTTTCTTT.

The CDR3 reads CASRPFRNTEAFF. In DNA, the CDR3 is TGTGCCAGCAGACCGTTTAGGAACACTGAAGCTTTCTTT. The V call is TRBV2, the J call TRBJ1-1; D remains ambiguous. V lost 6 bases and J 1 base, leaving 9 bases between the germline ends. The CDR3 has 13 residues. Germline V gene lookup returns CDR1 SNHLY and CDR2 FYNNEI.

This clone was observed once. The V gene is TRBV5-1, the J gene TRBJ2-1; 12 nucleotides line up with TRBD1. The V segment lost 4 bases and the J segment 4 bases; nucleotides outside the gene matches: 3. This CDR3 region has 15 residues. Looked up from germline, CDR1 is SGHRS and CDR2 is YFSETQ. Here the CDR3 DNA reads TGCGCCAGCAGCGGGACAGGGGGCAAATACAATGAGCAGTTCTTC. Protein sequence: CASSGTGGKYNEQFF.

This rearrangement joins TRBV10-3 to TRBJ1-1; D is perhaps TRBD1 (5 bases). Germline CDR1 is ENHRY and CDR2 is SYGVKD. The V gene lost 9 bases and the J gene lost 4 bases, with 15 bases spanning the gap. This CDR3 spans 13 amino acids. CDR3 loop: CAISGQGTTEAFF. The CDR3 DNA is TGTGCCATTTCAGGGCAGGGCACCACTGAAGCTTTCTTT.

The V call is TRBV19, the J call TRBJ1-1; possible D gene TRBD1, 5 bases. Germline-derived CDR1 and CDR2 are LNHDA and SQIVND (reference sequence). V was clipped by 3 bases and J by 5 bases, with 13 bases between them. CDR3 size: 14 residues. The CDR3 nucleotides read TGTGCCAGTAGTATTTCAGGGCTGGCGACTGAAGCTTTCTTT. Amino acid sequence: CASSISGLATEAFF.

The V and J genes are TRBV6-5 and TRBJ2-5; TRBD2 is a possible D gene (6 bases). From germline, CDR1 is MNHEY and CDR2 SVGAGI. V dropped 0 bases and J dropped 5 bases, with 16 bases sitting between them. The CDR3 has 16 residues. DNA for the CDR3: TGTGCCAGCAGTTACTCGAGACGGACGGGGAGGGAGACCCAGTACTTC. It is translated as CASSYSRRTGRETQYF.

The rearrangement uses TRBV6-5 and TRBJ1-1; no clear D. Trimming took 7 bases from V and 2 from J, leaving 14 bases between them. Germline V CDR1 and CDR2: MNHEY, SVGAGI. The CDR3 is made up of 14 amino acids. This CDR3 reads CASTEGSPNTEAFF. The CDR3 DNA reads TGTGCCAGCACCGAGGGTTCCCCTAACACTGAAGCTTTCTTT.

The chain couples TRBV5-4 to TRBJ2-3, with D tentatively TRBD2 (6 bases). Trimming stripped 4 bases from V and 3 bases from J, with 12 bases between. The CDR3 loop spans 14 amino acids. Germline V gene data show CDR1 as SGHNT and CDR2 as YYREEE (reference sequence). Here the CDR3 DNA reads TGTGCCAGCAGCCTCTCCGGGGGAACAGATACGCAGTATTTT. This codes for CASSLSGGTDTQYF.

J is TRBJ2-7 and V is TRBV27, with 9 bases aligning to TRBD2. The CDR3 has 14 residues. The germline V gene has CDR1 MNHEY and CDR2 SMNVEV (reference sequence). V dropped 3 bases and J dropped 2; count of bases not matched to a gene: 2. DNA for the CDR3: TGTGCCAGCAGTTTCATAGCGGGGGCCTACGAGCAGTACTTC. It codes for CASSFIAGAYEQYF.

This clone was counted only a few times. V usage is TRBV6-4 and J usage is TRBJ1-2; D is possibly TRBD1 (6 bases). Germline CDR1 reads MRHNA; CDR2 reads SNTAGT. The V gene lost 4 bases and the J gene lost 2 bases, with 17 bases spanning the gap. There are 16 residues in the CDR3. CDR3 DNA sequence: TGTGCCAGCAGTGCTAACCCTATTACAGGGAACTATGGCTACACCTTC. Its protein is CASSANPITGNYGYTF.

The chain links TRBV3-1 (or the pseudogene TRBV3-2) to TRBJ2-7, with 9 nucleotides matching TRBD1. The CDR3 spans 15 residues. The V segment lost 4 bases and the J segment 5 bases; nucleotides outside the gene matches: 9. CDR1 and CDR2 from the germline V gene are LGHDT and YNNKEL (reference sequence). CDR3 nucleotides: TGTGCCAGCAGCCTCGAGGGACAGGGACTGAACGAGCAGTACTTC. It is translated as CASSLEGQGLNEQYF.

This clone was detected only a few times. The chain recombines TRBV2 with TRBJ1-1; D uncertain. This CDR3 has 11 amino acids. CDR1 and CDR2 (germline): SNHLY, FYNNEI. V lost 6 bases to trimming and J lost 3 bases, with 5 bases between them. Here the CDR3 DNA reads TGTGCCAGCAGCTTATACACTGAAGCTTTCTTT. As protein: CASSLYTEAFF.

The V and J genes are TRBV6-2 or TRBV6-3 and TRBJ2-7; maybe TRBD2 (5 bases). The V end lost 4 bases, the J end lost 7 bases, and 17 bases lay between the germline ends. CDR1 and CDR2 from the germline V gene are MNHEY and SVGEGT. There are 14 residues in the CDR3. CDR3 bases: TGTGCCAGCAGTTCCCATCTCCGGACGGGAGAGCAGTACTTC. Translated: CASSSHLRTGEQYF.

CDR3: CASSLESGRAYGYTF. For the CDR3, the DNA is TGTGCCAGCAGCTTGGAATCAGGGAGGGCCTATGGCTACACCTTC. V is TRBV5-5 and J is TRBJ1-2; possible D gene TRBD1, 5 bases. V gave up 0 bases and J gave up 4 bases, with 13 bases separating them. This CDR3 region has 15 residues. The germline gives CDR1 SGHKS, CDR2 YYEKEE (reference sequence).

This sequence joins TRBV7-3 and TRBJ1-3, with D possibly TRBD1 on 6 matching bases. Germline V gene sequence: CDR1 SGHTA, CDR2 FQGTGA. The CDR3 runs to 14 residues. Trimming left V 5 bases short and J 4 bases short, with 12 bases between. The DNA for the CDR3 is TGTGCCAGCAGCGCCGGGGGGCACGGAAACACCATATATTTT. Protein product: CASSAGGHGNTIYF.

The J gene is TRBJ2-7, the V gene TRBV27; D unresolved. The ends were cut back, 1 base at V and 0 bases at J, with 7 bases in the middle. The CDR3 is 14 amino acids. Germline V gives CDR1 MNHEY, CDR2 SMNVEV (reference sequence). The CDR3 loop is CASSLYASSYEQYF. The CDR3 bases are TGTGCCAGCAGTTTATACGCGAGCTCCTACGAGCAGTACTTC.

The CDR3 sequence is CASTLRRDTEAFF. DNA for the CDR3: TGTGCCAGCACCCTTAGACGGGACACTGAAGCTTTCTTT. The rearrangement joins TRBV7-2 to TRBJ1-1, with no clear D. This CDR3 is built from 13 residues. Germline V lookup: CDR1 SGHTA, CDR2 FQGNSA. V lost 7 bases and J lost 3, with 12 bases in between.

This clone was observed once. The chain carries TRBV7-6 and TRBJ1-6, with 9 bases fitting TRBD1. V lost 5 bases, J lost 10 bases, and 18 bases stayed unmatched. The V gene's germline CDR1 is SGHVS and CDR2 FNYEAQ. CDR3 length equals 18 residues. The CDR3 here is CASSPSPGQGFIGSPLHF. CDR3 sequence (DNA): TGTGCCAGCAGCCCCAGCCCGGGACAGGGATTTATAGGGTCACCCCTCCACTTT.

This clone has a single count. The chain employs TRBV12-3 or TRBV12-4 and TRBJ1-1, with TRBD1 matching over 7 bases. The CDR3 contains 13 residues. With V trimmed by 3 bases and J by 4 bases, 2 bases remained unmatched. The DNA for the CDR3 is TGTGCCAGCAGTTTGACAGGGTTCACTGAAGCTTTCTTT. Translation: CASSLTGFTEAFF.